This is a list of T cell receptor beta chains from one sample in a study of blood T cell repertoires in COVID-19. Some clones are missing from TCRdb's copy, which holds only in-frame ones; the method was immunoSEQ multiplex PCR. Among fewer than 350,000 clones listed, roughly 89% were seen once. The sample taken for sequencing was PBMCs or T cells enriched from blood (not recorded which). These receptors all stem from a man aged 60-69 years who had recovered from COVID-19. CDR3s include the opening cysteine and the closing phenylalanine or tryptophan. Each record gives: J gene, V gene, D gene, clone size, CDR3 length, CDR3 DNA, CDR3 protein. The D gene is left open where the match is weak. Part of the rows lack a size; the others show once, few, many or a class for expanded clones.

j_gene: TRBJ1-1; v_gene: TRBV9; d_gene: -; abundance: -; len: 12; CDR3nt: TGTGCCAGCTCAAATCTGAACACTGAAGCTTTCTTT; CDR3aa: CASSNLNTEAFF
j_gene: TRBJ2-3; v_gene: TRBV3-1/TRBV3-2; d_gene: -; abundance: -; len: 14; CDR3nt: TGTGCCAGCAGCCAAGTCACAGACACAGATACGCAGTATTTT; CDR3aa: CASSQVTDTDTQYF
j_gene: TRBJ2-2; v_gene: TRBV18; d_gene: TRBD1; abundance: -; len: 15; CDR3nt: TGTGCCAGCTCTCACGACAGGGGTAACACCGGGGAGCTGTTTTTT; CDR3aa: CASSHDRGNTGELFF
j_gene: TRBJ1-1; v_gene: TRBV18; d_gene: -; abundance: -; len: 15; CDR3nt: TGTGCCAGCTCCCCGAGGGGGGGTGGGGACACTGAAGCTTTCTTT; CDR3aa: CASSPRGGGDTEAFF
j_gene: TRBJ1-4; v_gene: TRBV28; d_gene: TRBD1; abundance: -; len: 16; CDR3nt: TGTGCCAGCAGTCTTGCTGGGACAGGGGGTAATGAAAAACTGTTTTTT; CDR3aa: CASSLAGTGGNEKLFF
j_gene: TRBJ2-7; v_gene: TRBV28; d_gene: TRBD1; abundance: -; len: 15; CDR3nt: TGTGCCAGCAGTTCTTGGGGCAGGGGGTCGTACGAGCAGTACTTC; CDR3aa: CASSSWGRGSYEQYF
j_gene: TRBJ2-1; v_gene: TRBV6-5; d_gene: -; abundance: -; len: 12; CDR3nt: TGTGCCAGCAGTTCCACATCCAATGAGCAGTTCTTC; CDR3aa: CASSSTSNEQFF
j_gene: TRBJ2-3; v_gene: TRBV28; d_gene: -; abundance: once; len: 14; CDR3nt: TGTGCCAGCAGCCAACCGCCGGGCACAGATACGCAGTATTTT; CDR3aa: CASSQPPGTDTQYF
j_gene: TRBJ2-7; v_gene: TRBV28; d_gene: TRBD1; abundance: -; len: 14; CDR3nt: TGTGCCAGCAGTCCACGAACAGGGGTCCACGAGCAGTACTTC; CDR3aa: CASSPRTGVHEQYF
j_gene: TRBJ1-4; v_gene: TRBV7-2; d_gene: -; abundance: once; len: 14; CDR3nt: TGTGCCAGCAGCCAAAGGACGGGGAATGAAAAACTGTTTTTT; CDR3aa: CASSQRTGNEKLFF
j_gene: TRBJ1-6; v_gene: TRBV24-1; d_gene: TRBD1; abundance: -; len: 15; CDR3nt: TGTGCCACCAGGGGGACAGGGGGGGAAGGGTCACCCCTCCACTTT; CDR3aa: CATRGTGGEGSPLHF
j_gene: TRBJ2-7; v_gene: TRBV7-2; d_gene: TRBD1; abundance: -; len: 14; CDR3nt: TGTGCCAGCAGCTTGGTCGGACAGGGTTACGAGCAGTACTTC; CDR3aa: CASSLVGQGYEQYF
j_gene: TRBJ2-3; v_gene: TRBV3-1/TRBV3-2; d_gene: TRBD1; abundance: -; len: 17; CDR3nt: TGTGCCAGCAGCCAAGTCGAGGCAGGGGGCGACCCAGATACGCAGTATTTT; CDR3aa: CASSQVEAGGDPDTQYF
j_gene: TRBJ2-3; v_gene: TRBV5-1; d_gene: TRBD1; abundance: -; len: 16; CDR3nt: TGCGCCAGCAGCTTATTGGGACAGGGGAGCACAGATACGCAGTATTTT; CDR3aa: CASSLLGQGSTDTQYF
j_gene: TRBJ1-2; v_gene: TRBV7-9; d_gene: TRBD1; abundance: -; len: 12; CDR3nt: TGTGCCAGCAGCTTGGGACAGTATGGCTACACCTTC; CDR3aa: CASSLGQYGYTF
j_gene: TRBJ2-2; v_gene: TRBV27; d_gene: TRBD2; abundance: few; len: 14; CDR3nt: TGTGCAGTCTCGACGGGAGGTCGTACCGGGGAGCTGTTTTTT; CDR3aa: CAVSTGGRTGELFF
j_gene: TRBJ1-4; v_gene: TRBV5-4; d_gene: TRBD1; abundance: -; len: 16; CDR3nt: TGTGCCAGCAGCTTGGGGGGGGACAGCTCATATGAAAAACTGTTTTTT; CDR3aa: CASSLGGDSSYEKLFF
j_gene: TRBJ2-1; v_gene: TRBV18; d_gene: TRBD1; abundance: -; len: 16; CDR3nt: TGTGCCAGCTCACTACGGACAGGGGATAGGACTAATGAGCAGTTCTTC; CDR3aa: CASSLRTGDRTNEQFF
j_gene: TRBJ1-5; v_gene: TRBV7-9; d_gene: -; abundance: -; len: 15; CDR3nt: TGTGCCAGCAGCTTAGACACAGATAGCAATCAGCCCCAGCATTTT; CDR3aa: CASSLDTDSNQPQHF
j_gene: TRBJ2-3; v_gene: TRBV9; d_gene: -; abundance: -; len: 16; CDR3nt: TGTGCCAGCAGTAAAGTGCCGGGACTTAACACAGATACGCAGTATTTT; CDR3aa: CASSKVPGLNTDTQYF
j_gene: TRBJ1-5; v_gene: TRBV28; d_gene: -; abundance: few; len: 13; CDR3nt: TGTGCCAGCAGTTTATGGGGAGGCCAGCCCCAGCATTTT; CDR3aa: CASSLWGGQPQHF
j_gene: TRBJ2-5; v_gene: TRBV30; d_gene: TRBD2; abundance: -; len: 15; CDR3nt: TGTGCCTGGAGTCTAGCGGGACGGTACCAAGAGACCCAGTACTTC; CDR3aa: CAWSLAGRYQETQYF
j_gene: TRBJ2-7; v_gene: TRBV2; d_gene: -; abundance: -; len: 15; CDR3nt: TGTGCCAGCACCCCGCGACCGGGAAGCTCCTACGAGCAGTACTTC; CDR3aa: CASTPRPGSSYEQYF
j_gene: TRBJ2-5; v_gene: TRBV7-2; d_gene: TRBD2; abundance: -; len: 11; CDR3nt: TGTGCCAGCAGCCCGGGGGGGACCCAGTACTTC; CDR3aa: CASSPGGTQYF
j_gene: TRBJ2-2; v_gene: TRBV24-1; d_gene: TRBD1; abundance: -; len: 17; CDR3nt: TGTGCCACCAGTGATAGTGGGACAGGGGGCTTCACCGGGGAGCTGTTTTTT; CDR3aa: CATSDSGTGGFTGELFF
j_gene: TRBJ2-3; v_gene: TRBV5-1; d_gene: TRBD2; abundance: -; len: 16; CDR3nt: TGCGCCAGCAGCTCGACTAGCGGGGAAAACACAGATACGCAGTATTTT; CDR3aa: CASSSTSGENTDTQYF
j_gene: TRBJ2-1; v_gene: TRBV6-5; d_gene: -; abundance: -; len: 14; CDR3nt: TGTGCCAGCAGCTTTTCTCTTCAGTACAATGAGCAGTTCTTC; CDR3aa: CASSFSLQYNEQFF
j_gene: TRBJ1-1; v_gene: TRBV15; d_gene: -; abundance: once; len: 13; CDR3nt: TGTGCCACCACCTCTCAGGGAAACACTGAAGCTTTCTTT; CDR3aa: CATTSQGNTEAFF
j_gene: TRBJ1-1; v_gene: TRBV15; d_gene: TRBD1; abundance: -; len: 17; CDR3nt: TGTGCCACCAGGCTTCTGGCGGCAGGGGGGCCGGACACTGAAGCTTTCTTT; CDR3aa: CATRLLAAGGPDTEAFF